The 14 T cell receptor beta chains reported below all come from one sample, sequenced in a study of T cells in localized non-small cell lung cancer (dated by TCRdb to the early 2020s). The method behind the library was the immunoSEQ multiplex PCR assay. TCRdb's version of the immuneACCESS table is confined to in-frame rearrangements and falls short of the full clone set. An unresolved V gene accounts for under half of the shortfall where checked; the remainder is of unknown origin. This sample gives 2,000 to 3,000 clones in total; 30% to 45% of them show up just once. About 19% of the sample rests with the top ten. Here the sequenced sample was normal lung tissue next to the tumor, taken before any cancer treatment. The receptors here all came from a woman aged 40-69 years with stage II squamous cell lung carcinoma.

With regard to this clone: Its ends do not fully match the called genes, so a read error is possible. The V call is TRBV11-3, the J call TRBJ2-1, with TRBD2 matching 10 bases. Germline lookup yields CDR1 SGHNT and CDR2 YENEEA. This CDR3 spans 15 amino acids. CDR3 sequence (DNA): TGTGCTAGCAGCCCCAGACTAGCGGGTGTCAATGAGCAGTTCTTC. This codes for CASSPRLAGVNEQFF.

The chain is built from TRBV18 and TRBJ2-7; the D gene is possibly TRBD1 (6 bases). CDR1 is KGHSH, CDR2 LQKENI, per germline. The V end was cut by 3 bases, the J end by 2 bases, with 11 bases between. CDR3 size: 14 residues. CDR3 in amino acids: CASSPRQETYEQYV. The CDR3 region has the DNA TGTGCCAGCTCACCGCGACAGGAAACCTACGAGCAGTACGTC.

This CDR3 reads CASRGGDGSTYEQYF. CDR3 bases: TGCGCCAGCAGGGGTGGGGACGGCAGCACCTACGAGCAGTACTTC. The chain has TRBV5-1 and TRBJ2-7; D could derive from TRBD1 or TRBD2 (5 bases each). V was pared by 5 bases and J by 2 bases, with 17 bases between. Germline V CDR1 and CDR2: SGHRS, YFSETQ. The CDR3 has 15 amino acids.

This clone was detected only a few times. The genes are TRBV10-2 and TRBJ1-4, with D perhaps TRBD1 (5 bases). The CDR3 has 16 residues. Germline CDR1 reads WSHSY; CDR2 reads SAAADI. V was cut by 2 bases and J by 0 bases, with 10 bases left in between. In DNA, the CDR3 is TGCGCCAGCAGTGAGACACCGGGGGCAACTAATGAAAAACTGTTTTTT. Its protein is CASSETPGATNEKLFF.

This clone was observed a handful of times. The V call is TRBV6-8, the J call TRBJ2-7; TRBD2 agrees at 8 bases. The CDR3 is 15 residues long. V lost 0 bases to trimming and J lost 4 bases; unmatched junction nucleotides: 5. CDR1 and CDR2 (germline): MNHGY, SAAAGT. The CDR3 DNA follows: TGTGCCAGCAGTTACTCGGAGCGGGAGTGGTACGAGCAGTACTTC. It yields the protein CASSYSEREWYEQYF.

The chain couples TRBV18 to TRBJ1-5; a possible D gene is TRBD1 (5 bases). This CDR3 spans 15 amino acids. V was cut by 2 bases and J by 6 bases, with 14 bases left in between. Germline V gives CDR1 KGHSH, CDR2 LQKENI. The CDR3 spells CASSPEAGTVQPQHF. The CDR3 DNA is TGTGCCAGCTCACCAGAGGCAGGGACCGTTCAGCCCCAGCATTTT.

This chain links TRBV18 with TRBJ2-2; TRBD2 aligns across 7 bases. The ends lost 3 bases at V and 1 base at J; junction bases unmatched: 5. CDR1 and CDR2 from the germline V gene are KGHSH and LQKENI. CDR3 length: 16 residues. In nucleotides, the CDR3 is TGTGCCAGCTCACCGCAGCGGGGCCTGAACACCGGGGAGCTGTTTTTT. Protein product: CASSPQRGLNTGELFF.

The genes are TRBV1 and TRBJ2-3; the DNA was not compared with TRBD2, the D call given in the table. TRBV1 is annotated as a pseudogene. The CDR3 consists of 14 residues. The CDR3 here is CASSPGLLGDTQYF. In DNA, the CDR3 is TGCGCCAGCAGCCCGGGACTGTTAGGAGATACGCAGTATTTT.

The rearrangement uses TRBV11-3 and TRBJ2-7; 11 bases map to TRBD1. Trimming removed 6 bases from V and 2 bases from J; junction bases left unmatched: 6. This CDR3 region has 15 residues. CDR1 SGHNT and CDR2 YENEEA come from the germline V gene. CDR3 residues: CASRSGTGGTYEQYF. The CDR3 nucleotides are TGTGCCAGCAGGTCCGGGACAGGGGGTACCTACGAGCAGTACTTC.

The chain links TRBV11-3 to TRBJ2-3, with 8 bases that match TRBD1. With V trimmed by 5 bases and J by 4 bases, 8 bases remained unmatched. This CDR3 has 15 amino acids. Germline V lookup: CDR1 SGHNT, CDR2 YENEEA. The CDR3 DNA sequence: TGTGCCAGCAGCGCCGACAGGGGAGATGCAGATACGCAGTATTTT. As protein: CASSADRGDADTQYF.

The chain joins TRBV28 to TRBJ1-1; no clear D gene. CDR3 length: 14 residues. V shed 1 base and J shed 1 base, with 7 bases lying between them. Germline V lookup: CDR1 MDHEN, CDR2 SYDVKM. CDR3 DNA sequence: TGTGCCAGCAGTTTATCGGGGTCGAACACTGAAGCTTTCTTT. The encoded protein is CASSLSGSNTEAFF.

The chain joins TRBV28 to TRBJ2-1, with D unclear. V lost 5 bases to trimming and J lost 2 bases, with 13 bases between them. The CDR3 is made up of 15 amino acids. The V gene's germline CDR1 is MDHEN and CDR2 SYDVKM. The CDR3 DNA reads TGTGCCAGCAGTCCATCGCACCGACCCTACAATGAGCAGTTCTTC. This gives the protein CASSPSHRPYNEQFF.

The genes are TRBV28 and TRBJ1-3; D is undetermined. The length of the CDR3 is 14 residues. The V and J ends lost 7 bases and 0 bases respectively, with 10 bases between them. Germline lookup yields CDR1 MDHEN and CDR2 SYDVKM. CDR3 nucleotide sequence: TGTGCCAGCATTCAGACTAGCTCTGGAAACACCATATATTTT. It encodes CASIQTSSGNTIYF.

Relative to its sample, this clone is medium-sized. One end of the junction does not line up with germline, which may come from a read error. An uncertain or unread base leads to its residue being written X. The chain joins TRBV9 to TRBJ1-1; D possibly corresponds to TRBD1 (5 bases). Germline values: CDR1 SGDLS, CDR2 YYNGEE. This CDR3 has 15 residues. The CDR3 is CASSELGGLNTXAFF. CDR3 bases: TGTGCCAGCAGTGAGTTGGGGGGATTGAACACTRAAGCTTTCTTT.